This T cell receptor beta chain was sequenced in a study of cytomegalovirus exposure and HLA in healthy donors. Study results and limitations: Researchers counted roughly 160 TCR beta chains as cytomegalovirus-associated.

V was cut by 5 bases and J by 1 base, with 12 bases left in between. CDR1 SEHNR and CDR2 FQNEAQ come from the germline V gene (reference sequence). CDR3 length: 14 residues. Concerning this clone itself: As yet, its antigen is unknown.

Primers: 60 Vbeta forward and 13 Jbeta reverse. TCRdb's table, derived via immunoSEQ multiplex PCR, lists solely in-frame clones and lacks some. The sample holds roughly 220,000 clones, 80% to 85% seen once. The receptor comes from a woman between 35 and 50 years old in good health and CMV-seronegative. The genes are TRBV7-9 and TRBJ2-7; D call uncertain. Sequencing was carried out using PBMCs. Written as DNA, the CDR3 is TGTGCCAGCAGCCATCTTGACACTTCCTACGAGCAGTACTTC. Amino acids: CASSHLDTSYEQYF.